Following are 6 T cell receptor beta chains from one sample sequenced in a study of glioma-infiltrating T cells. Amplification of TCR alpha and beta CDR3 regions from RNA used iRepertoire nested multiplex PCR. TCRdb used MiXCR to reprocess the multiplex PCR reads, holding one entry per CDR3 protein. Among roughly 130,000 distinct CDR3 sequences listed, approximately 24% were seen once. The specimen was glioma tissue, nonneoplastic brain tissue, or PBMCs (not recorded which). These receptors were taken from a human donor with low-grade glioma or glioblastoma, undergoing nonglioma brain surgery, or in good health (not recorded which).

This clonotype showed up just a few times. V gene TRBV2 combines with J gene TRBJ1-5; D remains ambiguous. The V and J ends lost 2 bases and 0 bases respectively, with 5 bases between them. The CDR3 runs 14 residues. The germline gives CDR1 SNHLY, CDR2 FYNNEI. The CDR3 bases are TGTGCCAGCAGTGAACTCCATAGCAATCAGCCCCAGCATTTT. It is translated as CASSELHSNQPQHF.

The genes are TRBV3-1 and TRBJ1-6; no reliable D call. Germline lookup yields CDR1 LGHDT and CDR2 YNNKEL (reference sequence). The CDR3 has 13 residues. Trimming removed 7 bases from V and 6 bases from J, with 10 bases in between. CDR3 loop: CASTPSGNSPLHF. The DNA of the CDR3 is TGTGCCAGCACCCCATCCGGTAATTCACCCCTCCACTTT.

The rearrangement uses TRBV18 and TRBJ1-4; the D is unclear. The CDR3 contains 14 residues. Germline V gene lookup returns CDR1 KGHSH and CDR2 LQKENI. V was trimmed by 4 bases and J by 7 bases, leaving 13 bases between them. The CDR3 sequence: CASSRSDELEKLFF. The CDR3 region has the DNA TGTGCCAGCTCACGCTCGGACGAGCTTGAAAAACTGTTTTTT.

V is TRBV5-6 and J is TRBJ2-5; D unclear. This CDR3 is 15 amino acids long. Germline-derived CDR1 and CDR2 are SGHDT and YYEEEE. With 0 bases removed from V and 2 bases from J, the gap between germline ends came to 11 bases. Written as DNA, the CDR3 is TGTGCCAGCAGCTTGGTCGGACGGGCTCAAGAGACCCAGTACTTC. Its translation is CASSLVGRAQETQYF.

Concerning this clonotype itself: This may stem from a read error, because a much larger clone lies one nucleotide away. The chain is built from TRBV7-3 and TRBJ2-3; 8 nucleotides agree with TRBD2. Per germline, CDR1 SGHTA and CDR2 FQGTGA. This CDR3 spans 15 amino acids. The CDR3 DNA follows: TGTTCCAGCAGCTTAGGCGGGGGGTTGGGAGATACGCAGTATTTT. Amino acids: CSSSLGGGLGDTQYF.

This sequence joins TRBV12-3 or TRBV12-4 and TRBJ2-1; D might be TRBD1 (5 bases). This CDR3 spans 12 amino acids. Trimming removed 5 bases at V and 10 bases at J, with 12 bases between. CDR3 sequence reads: CASSKGRREQFF. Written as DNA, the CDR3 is TGTGCCAGCAGTAAGGGGCGACGGGAGCAGTTCTTC.